The entry below describes one TCR beta chain. It has no known antigen specificity. Qualities for individual bases were not recorded, and no much larger clone is one base off. TCRbeta CDR3 regions were amplified from genomic DNA using the immunoSEQ Assay, a bias-controlled multiplex PCR. On the study's bioinformatics: The number of nucleated cells in each sample was estimated by amplification of reference gene primers within the assay. To quantify the absolute abundance of each unique TCRbeta CDR3 rearrangement, sequence reads were collapsed and filtered. For each sample, productive Simpson clonality was calculated by taking the square root of Simpson's diversity index across productive rearrangements. Not all clones reach the TCRdb copy of this immuneACCESS table, which keeps in-frame sequences only. Checked studies attribute under half of the gap to unresolved V genes and leave the rest unexplained. Clonal size and the V and J genes are those of that table, whereas D and trimming came from the DNA. Present in this sample are a few hundred thousand clones, approximately 84% of which were seen just once. The ten largest make up about 9.1% of the sample.

These data come from a study of blood T cell repertoires in COVID-19 (dated by TCRdb to the early 2020s). Background for the entire study: Collaborator samples came from the United States, Italy and Spain and covered acute and convalescent phases of COVID-19. The samples were drawn from the first 160 participants of the ongoing ImmuneRACE study and from 1,254 subjects provided by 6 global collaborators. The repertoires were made available in a free public database intended to serve as a resource for research on the immune response to SARS-CoV-2. Subjects who had been exposed to COVID-19, were actively infected with it, or had recovered from it provided the deeply sampled blood TCRbeta repertoires that made up the dataset. The sample metadata nearly always contained a de-identified subject ID, COVID-19 status, age in years and sex. Where available, HLA class I and class II types were taken from metadata supplied by the sample provider and were not determined by assay-based typing. The material from the prospective study consisted of cDNA or gDNA derived from T cells, B-cell-depleted T cells, or PBMCs.

Broad study findings and their caveats: How much clinical and demographic metadata was included differed by source and by participant, and the metadata was provided uncurated.

The CDR3 contains 14 residues, cysteine and phenylalanine counted. Kept here is only the CDR3 DNA, which spans 42 bases and is read in frame from base 1. Trimming removed 4 bases from V and 7 bases from J; the gene matches leave 4 bases unexplained. Based on the germline V gene, the CDR1 and CDR2 sequences are SGHRS and YFSETQ. Whole blood was collected in K2EDTA tubes by collaborating institutions according to the institutions' own protocols. For TCRbeta analysis, collaborators shipped samples in one of three forms: frozen whole blood, isolated PBMCs, or DNA extracted from either of those sample types.

The V and J genes are TRBV5-1 and TRBJ2-1; 11 middle bases align to TRBD2. The sequenced material came from peripheral blood. This receptor was identified in a human donor in a cohort sampled during active COVID-19. The bases are TGCGCCAGCAGCCCACTAGCGGGAGTTAATGAGCAGTTCTTC. Translated, this gives CASSPLAGVNEQFF.